This T cell receptor (beta chain) emerged from a study of cytomegalovirus exposure and HLA in healthy donors. For this clone: Its antigen remains unknown.

Whole-study results and caveats: The analysis excluded some indistinguishable V segments, including TRBV6-2 and TRBV6-3.

CDR1 and CDR2 from the germline V gene are MNHEY and SVGAGI. The CDR3 is made up of 13 amino acids. Trimming took 5 bases from V and 2 from J, leaving 9 bases between them. The PCR contained 60 Vbeta and 13 Jbeta primers. TCRdb's table, derived via immunoSEQ multiplex PCR, lists solely in-frame clones and lacks some. The sample shows around 120,000 clones, around two thirds of them seen only once. This TCR was sampled from a man aged 30 to 45 in good health and CMV-seropositive. V and J are TRBV6-5 and TRBJ1-2, with D possibly TRBD1 on 6 matching bases. Sequencing input: PBMCs. The CDR3 reads CASSATGNYGYTF. Written as DNA, the CDR3 is TGTGCCAGCAGTGCGACAGGAAACTATGGCTACACCTTC.